The entry below describes one T cell receptor (beta chain). The antigen is undetermined. The sample is drawn from a study of post-analysis software for immune sequencing data. Across the study: The disease courses spanned relapsing-remitting, secondary progressive and progressive-relapsing forms of multiple sclerosis. Overall study findings and caveats: Elevated frequency relative to controls characterized several TRBV segments in patients, TRBV5-6, TRBV5-1 and TRBV20-1 among them.

Germline V gene sequence: CDR1 MDHEN, CDR2 SYDVKM. The CDR3 contains 17 residues. Unique molecular identifiers tagged the TCR beta cDNA libraries. TCRdb ran MiXCR on the PCR reads and lists one entry per CDR3 protein. Among around 400,000 distinct CDR3 sequences, around a third were seen once, and the ten largest hold over 10%. The chain employs TRBV28 and TRBJ2-7, with 12 bases fitting TRBD1. The J call may be wrong; the DNA end is better matched by TRBJ2-5. The TCR sequence derives from a girl between 10 and 17 years old with multiple sclerosis. Sequenced: blood. In DNA, the CDR3 is TGTGCCAGCAGTTTAGGAACCGGGACAGGGGGCGACGAGACCCAGTACTTC. It codes for CASSLGTGTGGDETQYF.